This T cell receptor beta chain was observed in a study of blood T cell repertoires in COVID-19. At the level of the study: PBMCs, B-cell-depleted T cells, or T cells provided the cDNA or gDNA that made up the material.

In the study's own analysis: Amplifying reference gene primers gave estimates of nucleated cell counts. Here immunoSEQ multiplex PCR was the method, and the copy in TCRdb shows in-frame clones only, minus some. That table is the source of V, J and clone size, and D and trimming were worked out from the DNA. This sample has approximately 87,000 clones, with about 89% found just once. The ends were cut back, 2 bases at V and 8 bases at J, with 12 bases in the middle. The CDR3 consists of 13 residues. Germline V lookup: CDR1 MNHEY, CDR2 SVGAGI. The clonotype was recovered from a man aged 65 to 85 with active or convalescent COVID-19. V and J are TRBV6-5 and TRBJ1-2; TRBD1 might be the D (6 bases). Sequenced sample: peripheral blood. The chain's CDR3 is CASSYEGGRGYTF. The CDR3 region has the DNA TGTGCCAGCAGTTACGAGGGGGGGCGAGGCTACACCTTC.